The 9 T cell receptor beta chains below were found in one sample sequenced in a study of OX40 agonist ivuxolimab in advanced cancers. Clones were read by immunoSEQ multiplex PCR, and TCRdb kept only the in-frame ones, dropping some. This sample has about 58,000 clones; around four fifths occur once, and the top ten carry 3% to 3.5%. The sequenced sample was CD4+ or CD8+ T cells sorted from blood, obtained in a trial of the OX40 agonist ivuxolimab. All receptors derive from an adult with an advanced solid tumor such as melanoma, head and neck, liver or kidney cancer.

The chain couples TRBV6-1 to TRBJ2-1, with D perhaps TRBD1 or TRBD2 (5 bases each). The V end was cut by 8 bases, the J end by 9 bases, with 17 bases between. CDR1 is MNHNS and CDR2 is SASEGT in the germline V gene. CDR3 length: 13 amino acids. The CDR3 DNA follows: TGTGCCAGCTCCGGGACCCAAAGAGGTGAGCAGTTCTTC. Protein: CASSGTQRGEQFF.

This clone was recorded a few times. The chain recombines TRBV7-2 with TRBJ1-1, with a possible D match to TRBD1 (6 bases). Germline CDR1 is SGHTA and CDR2 is FQGNSA. V lost 5 bases and J lost 3, with 13 bases in between. This CDR3 spans 14 amino acids. The CDR3 sequence: CASSLGGRDTEAFF. For the CDR3, the DNA is TGTGCCAGCAGCCTAGGGGGTAGGGACACTGAAGCTTTCTTT.

The genes are TRBV6-8 and TRBJ2-3, with D possibly matching TRBD1 (5 bases). In germline, CDR1 is MNHGY, CDR2 SAAAGT. The CDR3 spans 16 residues. V lost 0 bases, J lost 1 base, and 11 bases lay in between. The DNA for the CDR3 is TGTGCCAGCAGTTACTCGTGGGGCCGCGGCACAGATACGCAGTATTTT. Protein: CASSYSWGRGTDTQYF.

The chain recombines TRBV5-1 with TRBJ2-5, with 9 bases matching TRBD2. Germline CDR1 SGHRS, CDR2 YFSETQ. V lost 0 bases to trimming and J lost 5 bases; unmatched junction nucleotides: 8. The CDR3 extends over 16 amino acids. CDR3 nucleotides: TGCGCCAGCAGCTTGGCCTCGCGGACTAGCGAGGAGACCCAGTACTTC. It is translated as CASSLASRTSEETQYF. Looking up the rest from reference TRBV5-1 and TRBJ2-5 gives the full variable domain: KAGVTQTPRYLIKTRGQQVTLSCSPISGHRSVSWYQQTPGQGLQFLFEYFSETQRNKGNFPGRFSGRQFSNSRSEMNVSTLELGDSALYLCASSLASRTSEETQYFGPGTRLLVL.

The J gene is TRBJ1-6, the V gene TRBV5-6; 9 nucleotides match TRBD1. CDR3 length: 15 amino acids. J lost 8 bases, V lost 3 bases, and 6 bases had no gene match. Germline-derived CDR1 and CDR2 are SGHDT and YYEEEE. As DNA, the CDR3 is TGTGCCAGCAGCTCAACAGGGGGCTGGGATTCACCCCTCCACTTT. It encodes CASSSTGGWDSPLHF. Combining the CDR3 with reference TRBV5-6 and TRBJ1-6 gives the whole variable domain DAGVTQSPTHLIKTRGQQVTLRCSPKSGHDTVSWYQQALGQGPQFIFQYYEEEERQRGNFPDRFSGHQFPNYSSELNVNALLLGDSALYLCASSSTGGWDSPLHFGNGTRLTVT.

The CDR3 nucleotides read TGTGCCAGCTCGGGGGGCGGCTATGGCTACACCTTC. Its translation is CASSGGGYGYTF. This sequence joins TRBV4-2 and TRBJ1-2, with D possibly TRBD1 on 6 matching bases. V lost 8 bases, J lost 4 bases, and 11 bases lay in between. The CDR3 length is 12 residues. Germline values: CDR1 LGHNA, CDR2 YNFKEQ.

The rearrangement joins TRBV6-5 to TRBJ1-1, with D tentatively TRBD1 (6 bases). CDR3 size: 14 residues. Deletions cut 4 bases from V and 3 bases from J, with 12 bases between. CDR1 MNHEY and CDR2 SVGAGI come from the germline V gene. In DNA form, the CDR3 reads TGTGCCAGCAGTTGGAGAGGGGGTGACACTGAAGCTTTCTTT. Protein: CASSWRGGDTEAFF.

This chain connects TRBV2 to TRBJ2-2, with D perhaps TRBD2 (5 bases). The germline V gene encodes CDR1 SNHLY and CDR2 FYNNEI. The CDR3 sequence is 14 residues long. The V end lost 2 bases, the J end lost 5 bases, and 9 bases lay between the germline ends. DNA for the CDR3: TGTGCCAGCAGTGAATCGGGAAGGACCGGGGAGCTGTTTTTT. Protein sequence: CASSESGRTGELFF.

The chain links TRBV4-1 to TRBJ1-2, with TRBD1 identical over 7 bases. The germline CDR1 and CDR2 sequences are MGHRA and YSYEKL. This CDR3 has 16 amino acids. V lost 0 bases, J lost 2 bases, and 6 bases stayed unmatched. The CDR3 bases are TGCGCCAGCAGCCAAGAACAGGGGAAAAGGAACTATGGCTACACCTTC. This codes for CASSQEQGKRNYGYTF.